This T cell receptor beta chain was retrieved from a study of T cell responses to AZD1222 COVID-19 vaccine. Sequencing was performed with immunoSEQ multiplex PCR; in TCRdb, only in-frame clones are kept and a portion is missing. The data contain 120,000 or so clones, approximately 88% of them singletons. V shed 2 bases and J 7 bases; nucleotides not matched to a gene: 9. This CDR3 has 16 residues. Per germline, CDR1 SNHLY and CDR2 FYNNEI. This clone appeared a single time. The TCR was taken from an adult in good health. The specimen comprised peripheral blood, sampled on day 0 of MenACWY control vaccination. The chain employs TRBV2 and TRBJ2-2; TRBD2 aligns across 8 bases. The CDR3 DNA is TGTGCCAGCAGTGAAAACCCGGGACTAGGTGGCGGGGAGCTGTTTTTT. Its translation: CASSENPGLGGGELFF.